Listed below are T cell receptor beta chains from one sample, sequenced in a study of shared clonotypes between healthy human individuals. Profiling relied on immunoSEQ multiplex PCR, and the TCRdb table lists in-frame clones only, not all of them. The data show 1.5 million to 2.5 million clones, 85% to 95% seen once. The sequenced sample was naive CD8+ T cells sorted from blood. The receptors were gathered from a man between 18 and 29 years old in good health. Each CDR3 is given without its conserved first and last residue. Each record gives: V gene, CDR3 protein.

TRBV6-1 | ASSDLIQGASNQPQH
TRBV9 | ASSPGTPLETQY
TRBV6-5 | ASSYYGGEGDEQY
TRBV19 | ASSIEVSSAGELF
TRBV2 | ASSDKDRQETQY
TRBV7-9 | ASSPLSQGIYGYT
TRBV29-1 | SAIEVGNEQF
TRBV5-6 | ASSLDSYNEQF
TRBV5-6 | ASSFGGAGNQPQH
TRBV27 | ASSRGLAELQETQY
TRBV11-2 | ASSSIISGTDTQY
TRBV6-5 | ASSLTGFTEAF
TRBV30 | AWSPVGTRETQY
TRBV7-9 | ASRGGSPAYEQY
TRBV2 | ASSGDLGEGDSNQPQH
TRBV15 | ATSRDRYTEAF
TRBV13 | ASSTVPYEQY
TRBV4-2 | ASSQTQRANNEQF
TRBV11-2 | ASSLYPDEKLF
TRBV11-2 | ASRSWTSGRDNEQF
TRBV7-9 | ASSYPGREDTQY
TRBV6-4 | ASSRWGGSYNEQF